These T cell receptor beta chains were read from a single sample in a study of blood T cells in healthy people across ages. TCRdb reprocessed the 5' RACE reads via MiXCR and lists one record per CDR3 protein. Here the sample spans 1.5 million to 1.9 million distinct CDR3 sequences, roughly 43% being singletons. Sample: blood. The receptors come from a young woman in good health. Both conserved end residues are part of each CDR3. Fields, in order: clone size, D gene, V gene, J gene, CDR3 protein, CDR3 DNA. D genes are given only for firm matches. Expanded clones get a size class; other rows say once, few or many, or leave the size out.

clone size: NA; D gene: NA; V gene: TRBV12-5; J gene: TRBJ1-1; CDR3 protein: CASGGDKSDTEAFF; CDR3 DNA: TGTGCTAGTGGAGGGGACAAATCGGACACTGAAGCTTTCTTT
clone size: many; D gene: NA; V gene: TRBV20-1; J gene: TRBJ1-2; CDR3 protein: CSASYHGYTF; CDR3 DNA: TGCAGTGCTAGCTACCATGGCTACACCTTC
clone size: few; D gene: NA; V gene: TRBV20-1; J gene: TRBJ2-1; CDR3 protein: CSASGFGNEQFF; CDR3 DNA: TGCAGTGCTAGCGGATTCGGGAATGAGCAGTTCTTC
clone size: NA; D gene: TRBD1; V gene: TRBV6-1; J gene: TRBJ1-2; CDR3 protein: CASRENRGSNYGYTF; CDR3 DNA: TGTGCCAGCAGAGAGAACAGGGGTAGCAACTATGGCTACACCTTC
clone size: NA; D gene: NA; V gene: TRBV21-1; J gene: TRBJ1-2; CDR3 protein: CASSRGQGTGYGYTF; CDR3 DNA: TGTGCCAGCAGCAGAGGACAGGGTACGGGCTATGGCTACACCTTC
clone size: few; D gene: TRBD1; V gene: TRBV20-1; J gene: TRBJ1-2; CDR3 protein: CSARVANQGAGYTF; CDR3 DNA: TGCAGTGCTAGAGTAGCGAACCAGGGGGCTGGCTACACCTTC
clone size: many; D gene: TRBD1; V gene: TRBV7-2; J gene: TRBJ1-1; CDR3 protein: CASSPRTGAEAFF; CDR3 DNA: TGTGCCAGCAGCCCCAGGACAGGGGCTGAAGCTTTCTTT
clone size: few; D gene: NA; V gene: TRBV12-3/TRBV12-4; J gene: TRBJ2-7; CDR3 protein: CASSGDRKAEQYF; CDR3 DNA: TGTGCCAGCAGTGGGGACCGGAAGGCCGAGCAGTACTTC
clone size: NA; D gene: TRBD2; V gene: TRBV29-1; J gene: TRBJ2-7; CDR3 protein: CSVRGGSGSDEQYF; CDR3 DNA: TGCAGCGTGAGGGGAGGGTCAGGGAGCGACGAGCAGTACTTC
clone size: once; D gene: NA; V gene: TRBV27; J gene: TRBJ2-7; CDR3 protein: CASSWKGLGSYEQYF; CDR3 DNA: TGTGCCAGCAGTTGGAAGGGGCTTGGGTCCTACGAGCAGTACTTC
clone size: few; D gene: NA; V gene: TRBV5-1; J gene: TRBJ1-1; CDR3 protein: CASSLEGSPHPREAFF; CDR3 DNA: TGCGCCAGCAGCTTGGAGGGCAGCCCACACCCTCGGGAAGCTTTCTTT
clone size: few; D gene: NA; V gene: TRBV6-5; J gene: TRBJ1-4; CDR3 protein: CASSWTATNEKLFF; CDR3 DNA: TGTGCCAGCAGTTGGACAGCAACTAATGAAAAACTGTTTTTT
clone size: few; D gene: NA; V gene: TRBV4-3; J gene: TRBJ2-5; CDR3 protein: CASSQDADAQETQYF; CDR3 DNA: TGCGCCAGCAGCCAAGATGCCGACGCACAAGAGACCCAGTACTTC
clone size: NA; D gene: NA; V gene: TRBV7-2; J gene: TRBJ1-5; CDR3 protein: CASSSSGGGFGQPQHF; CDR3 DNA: TGTGCCAGCAGCTCTAGCGGTGGGGGATTCGGTCAGCCCCAGCATTTT
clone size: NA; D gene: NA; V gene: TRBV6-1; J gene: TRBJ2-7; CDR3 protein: CASRVGPEQYF; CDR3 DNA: TGTGCCAGCAGAGTAGGTCCCGAGCAGTACTTC
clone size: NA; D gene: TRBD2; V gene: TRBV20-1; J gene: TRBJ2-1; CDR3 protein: CSARTGGNLGNEQFF; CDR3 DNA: TGCAGTGCTAGAACCGGGGGGAACTTAGGCAATGAGCAGTTCTTC
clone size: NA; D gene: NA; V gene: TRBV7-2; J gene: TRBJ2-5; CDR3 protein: CASSLKIRETQYF; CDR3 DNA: TGTGCCAGCAGCCTTAAGATCCGAGAGACCCAGTACTTC
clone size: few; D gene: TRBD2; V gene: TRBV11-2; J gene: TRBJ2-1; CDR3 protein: CASSLPKTSGEYNEQFF; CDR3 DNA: TGTGCCAGCAGCTTACCCAAGACTAGCGGGGAATACAATGAGCAGTTCTTC
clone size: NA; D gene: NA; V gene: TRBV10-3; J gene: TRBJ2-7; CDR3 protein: CAISDPSSLEAYEQYF; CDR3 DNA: TGTGCCATCAGTGATCCGTCGTCCCTCGAGGCCTACGAGCAGTACTTC
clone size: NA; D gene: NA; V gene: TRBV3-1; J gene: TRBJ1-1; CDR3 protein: CASSFGVRKTEAFF; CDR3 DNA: TGTGCCAGCAGCTTCGGGGTCCGAAAGACTGAAGCTTTCTTT